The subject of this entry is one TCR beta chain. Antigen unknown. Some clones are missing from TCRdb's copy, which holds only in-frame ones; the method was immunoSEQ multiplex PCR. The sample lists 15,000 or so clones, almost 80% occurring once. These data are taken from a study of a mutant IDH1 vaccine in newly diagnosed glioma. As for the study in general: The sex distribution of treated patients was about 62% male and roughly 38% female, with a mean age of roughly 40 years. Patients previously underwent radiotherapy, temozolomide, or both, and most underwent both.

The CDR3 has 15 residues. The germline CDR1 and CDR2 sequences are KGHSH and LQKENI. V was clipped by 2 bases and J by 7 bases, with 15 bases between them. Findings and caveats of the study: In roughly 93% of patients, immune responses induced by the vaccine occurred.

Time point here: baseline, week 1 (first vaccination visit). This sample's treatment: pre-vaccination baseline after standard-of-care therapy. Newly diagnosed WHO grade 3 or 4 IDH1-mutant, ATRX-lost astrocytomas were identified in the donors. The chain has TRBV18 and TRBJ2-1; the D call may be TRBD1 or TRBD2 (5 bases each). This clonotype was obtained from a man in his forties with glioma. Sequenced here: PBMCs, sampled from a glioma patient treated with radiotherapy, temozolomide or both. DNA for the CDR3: TGTGCCAGCTCACCAGGGGGACGGAACCTGAATGAGCAGTTCTTC. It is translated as CASSPGGRNLNEQFF.